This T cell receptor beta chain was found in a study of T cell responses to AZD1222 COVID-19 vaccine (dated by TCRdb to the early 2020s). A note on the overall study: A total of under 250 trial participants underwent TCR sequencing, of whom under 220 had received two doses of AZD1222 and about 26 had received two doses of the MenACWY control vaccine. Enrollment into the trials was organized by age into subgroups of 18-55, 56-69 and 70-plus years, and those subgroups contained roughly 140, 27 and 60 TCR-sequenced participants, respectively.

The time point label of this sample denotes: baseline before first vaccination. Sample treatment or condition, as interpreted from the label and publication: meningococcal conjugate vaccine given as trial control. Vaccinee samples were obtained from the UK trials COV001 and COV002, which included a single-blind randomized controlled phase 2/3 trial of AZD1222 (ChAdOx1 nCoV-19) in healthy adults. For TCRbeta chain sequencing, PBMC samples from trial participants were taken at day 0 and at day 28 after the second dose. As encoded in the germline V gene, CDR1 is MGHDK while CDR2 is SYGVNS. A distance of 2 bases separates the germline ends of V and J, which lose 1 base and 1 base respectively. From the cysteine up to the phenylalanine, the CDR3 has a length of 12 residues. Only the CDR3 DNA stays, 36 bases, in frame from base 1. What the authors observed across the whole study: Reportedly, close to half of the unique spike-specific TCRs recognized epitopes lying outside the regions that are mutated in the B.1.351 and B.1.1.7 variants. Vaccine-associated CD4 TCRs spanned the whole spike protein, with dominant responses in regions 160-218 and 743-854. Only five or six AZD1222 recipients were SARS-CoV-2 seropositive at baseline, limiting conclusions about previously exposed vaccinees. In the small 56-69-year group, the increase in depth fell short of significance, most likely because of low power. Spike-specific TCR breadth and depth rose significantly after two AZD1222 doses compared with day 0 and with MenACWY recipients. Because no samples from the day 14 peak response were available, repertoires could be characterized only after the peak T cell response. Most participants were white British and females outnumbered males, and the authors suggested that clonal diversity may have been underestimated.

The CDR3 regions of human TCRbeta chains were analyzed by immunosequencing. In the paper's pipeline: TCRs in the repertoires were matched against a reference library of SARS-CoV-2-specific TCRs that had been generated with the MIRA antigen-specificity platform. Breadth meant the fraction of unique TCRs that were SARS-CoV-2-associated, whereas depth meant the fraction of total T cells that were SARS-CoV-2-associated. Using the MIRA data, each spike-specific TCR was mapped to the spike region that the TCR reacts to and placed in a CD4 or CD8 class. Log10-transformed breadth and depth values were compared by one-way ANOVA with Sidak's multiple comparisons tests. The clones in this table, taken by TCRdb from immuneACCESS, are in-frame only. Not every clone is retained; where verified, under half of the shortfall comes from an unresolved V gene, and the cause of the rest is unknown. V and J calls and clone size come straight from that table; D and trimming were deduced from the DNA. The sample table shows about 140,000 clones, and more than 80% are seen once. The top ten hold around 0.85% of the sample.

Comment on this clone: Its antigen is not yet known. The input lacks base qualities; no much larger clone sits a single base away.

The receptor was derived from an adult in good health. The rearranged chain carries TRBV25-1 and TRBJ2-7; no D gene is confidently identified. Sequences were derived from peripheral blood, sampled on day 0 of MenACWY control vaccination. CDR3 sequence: CASSESSYEQYF. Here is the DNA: TGTGCCAGCAGTGAATCTTCCTACGAGCAGTACTTC.